This T cell receptor (beta chain) was sequenced in a study of shared clonotypes between healthy human individuals. Overall study context: Donors had three CD4 naive, three CD4 memory, two CD8 naive and one CD8 memory plate apiece. Study results and caveats: Few donors limited the genetic and exposure-history diversity represented.

Losses at the gene ends were 5 bases for V and 6 bases for J; bases not matched to a gene: 14. The CDR3 runs to 16 residues. CDR1 and CDR2 (germline): LNHDA, SQIVND (reference sequence). With respect to this clone: The antigen remains unidentified.

Evenly divided among several immunoSEQ plates was the genomic DNA of each subset. Source study methods: Junction-only immunoSEQ sequences carried no quality scores, so filtering differed. Profiling relied on immunoSEQ multiplex PCR, and the TCRdb table lists in-frame clones only, not all of them. That table is the source of V, J and clone size, and D and trimming were worked out from the DNA. The sample has some 790,000 clones; roughly 72% are singletons. V and J are TRBV19 and TRBJ2-3, with 7 bases identical to TRBD2. The receptor's source is a woman aged 25 to 45 in good health. The sequenced sample consisted of memory CD4+ T cells sorted from blood. The subset was: CD45RA-negative fraction. CDR3 in amino acids: CASSGRREGLGDTQYF. The CDR3 nucleotides read TGTGCCAGTAGTGGTAGGAGGGAGGGCCTAGGGGATACGCAGTATTTT.